One and the same sample provided the 9 T cell receptor beta chains below, sequenced in a study of control samples from healthy donors and cancer patients (TCRdb year 2020). Library preparation used the immunoSEQ multiplex PCR assay. The table was pulled from immuneACCESS by TCRdb, which kept in-frame rearrangements only. Such tables lose some clones; where checked, under half of the loss comes from unresolved V genes, and the rest has no known cause. This sample comprises about 89,000 clones, around 85% of them detected only once. Jointly, the top ten make up approximately 2.1% of the sample. The sequencing input was blood. These TCRs come from a woman aged 40 to 55 in good health.

The V and J genes are TRBV2 and TRBJ1-5; 8 nucleotides match TRBD1. The CDR3 is made up of 16 amino acids. CDR1 is SNHLY and CDR2 is FYNNEI in the germline V gene. After removal of 5 bases from V and 6 bases from J, the junction contained 12 bases not matched to a gene. CDR3 sequence: CASSRNRGFGGQPQHF. CDR3 nucleotides: TGTGCCAGCAGTAGGAACAGGGGGTTTGGGGGTCAGCCCCAGCATTTT.

The rearrangement uses TRBV21-1 and TRBJ1-4. TRBV21-1 is deemed a pseudogene. CDR3 length equals 18 residues. The CDR3 loop reads CASSKGKPPPCPNEKLFF. The CDR3, as DNA: TGTGCCAGCAGCAAAGGGAAGCCGCCCCCTTGCCCCAATGAAAAACTGTTTTTT.

This chain connects TRBV6-2 or TRBV6-3 to TRBJ1-6; D might be TRBD1 (6 bases). The length of the CDR3 is 15 residues. Trimming left V 2 bases short and J 9 bases short, with 14 bases between. The germline V gene encodes CDR1 MNHEY and CDR2 SVGEGT. The CDR3 reads CASSYRSIQGSPLHF. The CDR3 DNA is TGTGCCAGCAGTTACCGGTCAATACAGGGTTCACCCCTCCACTTT.

V and J are TRBV5-5 and TRBJ1-4; 7 bases line up with TRBD1. Trimming removed 7 bases from V and 4 bases from J; junction bases left unmatched: 13. This CDR3 region has 16 residues. Germline V gene sequence: CDR1 SGHKS, CDR2 YYEKEE (reference sequence). CDR3 in amino acids: CASQTGDAGRNEKLFF. CDR3 in DNA: TGTGCCAGCCAAACAGGGGACGCTGGGCGTAATGAAAAACTGTTTTTT. Supplemented by reference TRBV5-5 and TRBJ1-4, the full variable domain reads DAGVTQSPTHLIKTRGQQVTLRCSPISGHKSVSWYQQVLGQGPQFIFQYYEKEERGRGNFPDRFSARQFPNYSSELNVNALLLGDSALYLCASQTGDAGRNEKLFFGSGTQLSVL.

The V call is TRBV5-1, the J call TRBJ2-2; 7 positions match TRBD1. Germline assignment: CDR1 SGHRS and CDR2 YFSETQ. This CDR3 contains 14 residues. Germline trimming cut 4 bases from V and 4 bases from J; bases unmatched to any gene: 4. CDR3 region: CASSTGTATGELFF. The CDR3, as DNA: TGCGCCAGCAGCACCGGGACAGCCACCGGGGAGCTGTTTTTT.

The chain has TRBV7-8 and TRBJ2-7; 7 bases fit TRBD2. Germline V gene data show CDR1 as SGHVS and CDR2 as FQNEAQ. CDR3 length: 14 amino acids. J lost 0 bases, V lost 6 bases, and 5 bases had no gene match. The CDR3 nucleotides are TGTGCCAGCAGGGGGCGGGGGTCCTCCTACGAGCAGTACTTC. Amino acid sequence: CASRGRGSSYEQYF.

The V call is TRBV20-1, the J call TRBJ1-1; D is undetermined. CDR3 length: 16 amino acids. Germline values: CDR1 DFQATT, CDR2 SNEGSKA (reference sequence). Trimming removed 3 bases at V and 1 base at J, with 18 bases between. CDR3 sequence (DNA): TGCAGTGCTAGTCATTATGGTGGCAGCACGAACACTGAAGCTTTCTTT. Translating it yields CSASHYGGSTNTEAFF.

This chain links TRBV7-2 with TRBJ2-7; D is undetermined. From germline, CDR1 is SGHTA and CDR2 FQGNSA. The CDR3 extends over 13 amino acids. V was clipped by 7 bases and J by 3 bases, with 13 bases between them. The CDR3 DNA follows: TGTGCCAGCAACAACTACTACAACTACGAGCAGTACTTC. Translation: CASNNYYNYEQYF.

The chain joins TRBV9 to TRBJ2-1, with D possibly being TRBD2 (6 bases). Deletions cut 3 bases from V and 2 bases from J, with 15 bases between. Per germline, CDR1 SGDLS and CDR2 YYNGEE. This CDR3 is built from 16 residues. The CDR3 DNA follows: TGTGCCAGCAGCGCGGGAGACTGGGGTACCTACAATGAGCAGTTCTTC. This gives the protein CASSAGDWGTYNEQFF.